This T cell receptor (beta chain) emerged from a study of T cell responses to AZD1222 COVID-19 vaccine (dated by TCRdb to the early 2020s). In the study overall: A total of about 230 trial participants underwent TCR sequencing, of whom about 210 received two doses of AZD1222 and about 25 received two doses of the MenACWY control vaccine. Trial participants were enrolled into age subgroups of 18-55, 56-69 and 70-plus years, which contained 148, 28 and 57 TCR-sequenced participants, respectively. What the research found in general, with its limitations: Because no day 14 peak-response samples were available, the repertoires could be characterized only after the peak T cell response. Participants were mostly white British, with more females than males. The authors suggested clonal diversity may have been underestimated. After two AZD1222 doses, both the breadth and the depth of spike-specific TCRs were significantly higher than at day 0 and than in MenACWY recipients. Epitopes outside the regions mutated in the B.1.351 and B.1.1.7 variants were reportedly recognized by nearly half of the unique spike-specific TCRs. The vaccine-associated CD4 TCRs covered the entire spike protein, and the dominant responses fell in regions 160-218 and 743-854. The 56-69-year group was small, and its depth increase did not reach significance, likely because of low power. Conclusions about previously exposed vaccinees are limited, since just five or six AZD1222 recipients were seropositive for SARS-CoV-2 at baseline.

The time point label on this specimen signifies: about 28 days (+/-7) after the second vaccine dose. AZD1222 recipients with second doses at about 4 weeks or about 12 weeks were pooled, because spike-specific TCR depth and breadth did not differ between schedules. Vaccinee samples were obtained from the UK trials COV001 and COV002, which included a single-blind randomized controlled phase 2/3 trial of AZD1222 (ChAdOx1 nCoV-19) in healthy adults. For TCRbeta chain sequencing, PBMC samples were collected from trial participants at day 0 and at day 28 after the second dose. About this clone itself: Its antigen is unknown. Base quality data are lacking; no much larger clone is found one base away.

The CDR3 regions of human TCRbeta chains were analyzed by immunosequencing. Under the source paper's analysis protocol: Repertoire TCRs were matched against a reference library of SARS-CoV-2-specific TCRs generated with the MIRA antigen-specificity platform. Breadth was defined as the fraction of unique TCRs that were SARS-CoV-2-associated, and depth was defined as the fraction of total T cells that were SARS-CoV-2-associated. Using the MIRA data, every spike-specific TCR was mapped to the spike region that the TCR reacted to and assigned to either a CD4 or a CD8 class. Log10-transformed breadth and depth values were compared by one-way ANOVA with Sidak's multiple comparisons tests. Entries here come from immuneACCESS through TCRdb and include only in-frame sequences with V and J called. Some clones fail to appear in such tables; in the studies checked, an unresolved V gene covers under half of the shortfall, and the cause of the remainder is unknown. V, J and clone size were drawn from that table, and D and trimming were deduced from the DNA. Counted in this sample were under 170,000 clones; 90% of them appeared once. The ten largest clones add up to less than 3.5% of the sample.

Relative to germline, V is missing 5 bases and J is missing 0 bases, with 7 bases of the junction outside any gene match. CDR1 and CDR2 were assigned from the germline V gene (reference sequence) as SGHNT and YYREEE. The CDR3 holds 16 amino acids from the cysteine to the phenylalanine. Only the CDR3 part of the read is kept: 48 bases, read in frame from the first base. The sequence was collected from an adult who received the AZD1222 COVID-19 vaccine. The receptor chain draws on TRBV5-4 and TRBJ1-1; 10 middle bases align to TRBD1. The sequencing here drew on peripheral blood, taken 28 days after the second AZD1222 dose. CDR3 region: CASRVGQGIVNTEAFF. The nucleotide sequence is TGTGCCAGCAGAGTGGGACAGGGGATAGTGAACACTGAAGCTTTCTTT. The CDR3, completed at both ends by the reference TRBV5-4 and TRBJ1-1 genes, gives the full variable domain ETGVTQSPTHLIKTRGQQVTLRCSSQSGHNTVSWYQQALGQGPQFIFQYYREEENGRGNFPPRFSGLQFPNYSSELNVNALELDDSALYLCASRVGQGIVNTEAFFGQGTRLTVV.